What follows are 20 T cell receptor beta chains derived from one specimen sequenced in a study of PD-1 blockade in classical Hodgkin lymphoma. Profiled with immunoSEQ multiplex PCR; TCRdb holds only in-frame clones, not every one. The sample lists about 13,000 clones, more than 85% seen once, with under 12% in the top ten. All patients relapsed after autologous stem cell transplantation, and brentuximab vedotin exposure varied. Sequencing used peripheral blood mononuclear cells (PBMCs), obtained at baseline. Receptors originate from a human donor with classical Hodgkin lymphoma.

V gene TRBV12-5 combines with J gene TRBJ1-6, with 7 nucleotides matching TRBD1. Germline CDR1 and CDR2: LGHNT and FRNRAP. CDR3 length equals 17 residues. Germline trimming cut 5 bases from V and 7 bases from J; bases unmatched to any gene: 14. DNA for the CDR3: TGTGCTAGTGGTGATTCCGCCGGGGCCAGGGGGAATTCACCCCTCCACTTT. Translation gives CASGDSAGARGNSPLHF.

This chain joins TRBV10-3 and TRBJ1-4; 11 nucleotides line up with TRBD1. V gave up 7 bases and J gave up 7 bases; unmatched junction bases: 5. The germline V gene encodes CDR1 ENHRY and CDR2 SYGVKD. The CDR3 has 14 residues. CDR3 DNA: TGTGCCATCAAGGGGGGGACAGGGGGTGAAAAACTGTTTTTT. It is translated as CAIKGGTGGEKLFF.

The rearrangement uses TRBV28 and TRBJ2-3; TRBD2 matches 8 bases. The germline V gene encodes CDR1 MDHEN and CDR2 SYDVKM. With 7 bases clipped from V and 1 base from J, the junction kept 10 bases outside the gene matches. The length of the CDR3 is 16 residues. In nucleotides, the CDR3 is TGTGCCAGCAACCTAGCGGGCCTGTTGGGCACAGATACGCAGTATTTT. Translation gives CASNLAGLLGTDTQYF.

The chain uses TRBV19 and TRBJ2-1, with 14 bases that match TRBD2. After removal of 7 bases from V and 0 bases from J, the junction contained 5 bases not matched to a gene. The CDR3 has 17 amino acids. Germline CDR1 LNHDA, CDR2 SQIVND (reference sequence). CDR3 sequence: CASTRTSGGSSYNEQFF. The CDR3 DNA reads TGTGCCAGTACCAGGACTAGCGGGGGGAGCTCCTACAATGAGCAGTTCTTC.

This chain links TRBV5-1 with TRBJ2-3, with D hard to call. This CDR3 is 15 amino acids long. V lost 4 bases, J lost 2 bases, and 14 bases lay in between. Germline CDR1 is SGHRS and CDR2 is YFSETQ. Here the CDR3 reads CASSPVSDTTDTQYF. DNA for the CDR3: TGCGCCAGCAGCCCCGTCTCCGACACCACAGATACGCAGTATTTT.

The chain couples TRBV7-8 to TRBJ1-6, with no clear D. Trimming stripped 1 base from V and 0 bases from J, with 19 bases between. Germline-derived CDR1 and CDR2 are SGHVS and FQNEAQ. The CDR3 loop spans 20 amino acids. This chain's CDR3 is CASSLVGQSGGSSYNSPLHF. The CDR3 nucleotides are TGTGCCAGCAGCTTAGTAGGCCAATCCGGCGGGAGCTCCTATAATTCACCCCTCCACTTT.

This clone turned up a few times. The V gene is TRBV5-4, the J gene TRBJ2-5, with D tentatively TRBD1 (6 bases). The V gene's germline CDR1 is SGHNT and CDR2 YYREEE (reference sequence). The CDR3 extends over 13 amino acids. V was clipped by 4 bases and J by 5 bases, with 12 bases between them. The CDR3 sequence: CASSLTGGETQYF. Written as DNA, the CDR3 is TGTGCCAGCAGCCTGACAGGCGGTGAGACCCAGTACTTC.

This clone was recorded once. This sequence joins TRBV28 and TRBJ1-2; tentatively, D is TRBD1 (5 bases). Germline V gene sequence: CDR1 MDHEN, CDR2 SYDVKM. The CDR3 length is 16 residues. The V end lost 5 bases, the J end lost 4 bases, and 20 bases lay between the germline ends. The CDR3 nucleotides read TGTGCCAGCAGTCGATCAGGGACTATTAATCGCTATGGCTACACCTTC. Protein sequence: CASSRSGTINRYGYTF.

For the CDR3, the DNA is TGTGCCAGCAGCTCCCCCCCCAAAGCGGCTAGCACAGATACGCAGTATTTT. This sequence encodes CASSSPPKAASTDTQYF. The rearrangement links TRBV5-4 to TRBJ2-3; tentatively, D is TRBD2 (5 bases). The CDR3 length is 17 residues. CDR1 is SGHNT and CDR2 is YYREEE in the germline V gene (reference sequence). V shed 3 bases and J shed 0 bases, with 17 bases lying between them.

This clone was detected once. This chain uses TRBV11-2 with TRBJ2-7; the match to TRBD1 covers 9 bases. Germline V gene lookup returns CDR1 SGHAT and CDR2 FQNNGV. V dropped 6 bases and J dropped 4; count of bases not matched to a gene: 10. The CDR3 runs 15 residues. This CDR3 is CASRGGGQGKYEQYF. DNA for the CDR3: TGTGCCAGCAGGGGTGGTGGACAGGGGAAATACGAGCAGTACTTC.

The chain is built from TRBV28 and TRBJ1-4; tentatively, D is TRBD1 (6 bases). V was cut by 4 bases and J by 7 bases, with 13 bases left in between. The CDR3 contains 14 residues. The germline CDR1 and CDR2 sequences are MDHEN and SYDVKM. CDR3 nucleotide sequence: TGTGCCAGCAGTTGGGAGCGGGGGCGTGAAAAACTGTTTTTT. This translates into CASSWERGREKLFF.

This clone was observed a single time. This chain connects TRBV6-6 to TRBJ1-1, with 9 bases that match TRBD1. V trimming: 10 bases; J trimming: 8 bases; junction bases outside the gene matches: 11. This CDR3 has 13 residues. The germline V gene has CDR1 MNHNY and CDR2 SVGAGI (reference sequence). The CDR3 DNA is TGTGCCACTTTTCCCGGGACAGGGTTCGAAGCTTTCTTT. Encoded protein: CATFPGTGFEAFF.

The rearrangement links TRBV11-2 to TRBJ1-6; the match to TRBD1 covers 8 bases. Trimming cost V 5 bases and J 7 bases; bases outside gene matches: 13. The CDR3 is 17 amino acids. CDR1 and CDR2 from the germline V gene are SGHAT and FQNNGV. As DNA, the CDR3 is TGTGCCAGCAGCCGAGGGGCAGGGGGCGAGTGGAATTCACCCCTCCACTTT. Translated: CASSRGAGGEWNSPLHF.

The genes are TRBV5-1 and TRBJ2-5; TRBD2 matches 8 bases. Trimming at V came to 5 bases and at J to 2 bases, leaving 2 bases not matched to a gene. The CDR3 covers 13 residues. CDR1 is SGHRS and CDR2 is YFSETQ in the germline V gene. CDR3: CASRGGGQETQYF. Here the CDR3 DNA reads TGCGCCAGCAGAGGCGGGGGGCAAGAGACCCAGTACTTC.

CDR3 protein: CASSMRDRVVAEQYF. In DNA form, the CDR3 reads TGTGCCAGCAGCATGCGGGACAGGGTTGTTGCCGAGCAGTACTTC. The chain carries TRBV5-4 and TRBJ2-7; 9 nucleotides agree with TRBD1. Germline V gene lookup returns CDR1 SGHNT and CDR2 YYREEE (reference sequence). This CDR3 comprises 15 residues. V lost 4 bases, J lost 6 bases, and 11 bases stayed unmatched.

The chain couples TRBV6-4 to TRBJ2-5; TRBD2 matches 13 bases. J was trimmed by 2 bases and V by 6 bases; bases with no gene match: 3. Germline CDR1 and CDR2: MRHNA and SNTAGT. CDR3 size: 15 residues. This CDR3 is CASSRLAGGQETQYF. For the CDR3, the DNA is TGTGCCAGCAGCCGACTAGCGGGGGGTCAAGAGACCCAGTACTTC.

Here the CDR3 DNA reads TGTGCCAGCAGTTCGCCTCCAGGGGCGTCTAATTCACCCCTCCACTTT. As protein: CASSSPPGASNSPLHF. V usage is TRBV6-6 and J usage is TRBJ1-6; maybe TRBD1 (6 bases). CDR3 size: 16 residues. The germline V and J ends were trimmed by 4 bases and 6 bases, with 16 bases remaining between them. Germline V CDR1 and CDR2: MNHNY, SVGAGI (reference sequence).

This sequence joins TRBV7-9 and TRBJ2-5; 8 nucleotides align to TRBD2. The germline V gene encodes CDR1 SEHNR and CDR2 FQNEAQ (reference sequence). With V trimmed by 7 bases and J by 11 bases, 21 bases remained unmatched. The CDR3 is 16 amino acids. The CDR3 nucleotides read TGTGCCAGCACCCCCGGGGGGGCAAAGGGCTCGATCGGGCAGTACTTC. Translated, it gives CASTPGGAKGSIGQYF. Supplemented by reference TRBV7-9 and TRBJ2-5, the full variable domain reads DTGVSQNPRHKITKRGQNVTFRCDPISEHNRLYWYRQTLGQGPEFLTYFQNEAQLEKSRLLSDRFSAERPKGSFSTLEIQRTEQGDSAMYLCASTPGGAKGSIGQYFGPGTRLLVL.

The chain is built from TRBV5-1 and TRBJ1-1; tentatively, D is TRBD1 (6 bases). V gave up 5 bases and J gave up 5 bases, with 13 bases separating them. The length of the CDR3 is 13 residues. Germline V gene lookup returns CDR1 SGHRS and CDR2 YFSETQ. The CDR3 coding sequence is TGCGCCAGCAGGCGGACAGCCGGGACTGAAGCTTTCTTT. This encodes CASRRTAGTEAFF.

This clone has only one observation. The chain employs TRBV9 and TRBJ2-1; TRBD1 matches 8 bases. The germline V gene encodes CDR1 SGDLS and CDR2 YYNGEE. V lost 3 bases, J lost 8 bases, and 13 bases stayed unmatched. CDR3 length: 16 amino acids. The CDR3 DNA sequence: TGTGCCAGCAGCGAAGATACCTCAGGGGGCGGCTATGAGCAGTTCTTC. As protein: CASSEDTSGGGYEQFF. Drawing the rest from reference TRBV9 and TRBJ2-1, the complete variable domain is DSGVTQTPKHLITATGQRVTLRCSPRSGDLSVYWYQQSLDQGLQFLIQYYNGEERAKGNILERFSAQQFPDLHSELNLSSLELGDSALYFCASSEDTSGGGYEQFFGPGTRLTVL.